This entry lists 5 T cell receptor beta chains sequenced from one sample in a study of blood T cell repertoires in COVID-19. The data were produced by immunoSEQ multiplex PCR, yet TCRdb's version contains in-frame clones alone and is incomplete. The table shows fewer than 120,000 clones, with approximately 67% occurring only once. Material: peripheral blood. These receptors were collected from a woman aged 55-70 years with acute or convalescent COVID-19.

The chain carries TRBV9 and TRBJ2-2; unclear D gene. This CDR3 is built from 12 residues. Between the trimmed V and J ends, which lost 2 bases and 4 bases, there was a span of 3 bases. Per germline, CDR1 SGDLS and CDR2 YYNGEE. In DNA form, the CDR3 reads TGTGCCAGCAGCGTCTTCACCGGGGAGCTGTTTTTT. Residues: CASSVFTGELFF. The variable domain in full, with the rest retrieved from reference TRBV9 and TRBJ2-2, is DSGVTQTPKHLITATGQRVTLRCSPRSGDLSVYWYQQSLDQGLQFLIQYYNGEERAKGNILERFSAQQFPDLHSELNLSSLELGDSALYFCASSVFTGELFFGEGSRLTVL.

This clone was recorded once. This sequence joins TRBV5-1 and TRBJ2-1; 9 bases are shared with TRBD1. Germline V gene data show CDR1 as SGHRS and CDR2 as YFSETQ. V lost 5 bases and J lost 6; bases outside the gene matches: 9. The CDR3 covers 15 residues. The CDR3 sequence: CASRRQGGQGNEQFF. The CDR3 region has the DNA TGCGCCAGCAGGAGACAGGGGGGCCAGGGCAATGAGCAGTTCTTC. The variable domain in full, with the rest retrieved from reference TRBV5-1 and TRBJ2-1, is KAGVTQTPRYLIKTRGQQVTLSCSPISGHRSVSWYQQTPGQGLQFLFEYFSETQRNKGNFPGRFSGRQFSNSRSEMNVSTLELGDSALYLCASRRQGGQGNEQFFGPGTRLTVL.

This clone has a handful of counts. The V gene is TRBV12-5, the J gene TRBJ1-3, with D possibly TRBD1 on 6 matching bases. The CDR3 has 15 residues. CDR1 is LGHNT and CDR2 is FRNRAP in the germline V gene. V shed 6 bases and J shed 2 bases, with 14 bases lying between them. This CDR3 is CASGSTGTTGNTIYF. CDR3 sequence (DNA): TGTGCTAGTGGCTCGACTGGGACAACTGGAAACACCATATATTTT.

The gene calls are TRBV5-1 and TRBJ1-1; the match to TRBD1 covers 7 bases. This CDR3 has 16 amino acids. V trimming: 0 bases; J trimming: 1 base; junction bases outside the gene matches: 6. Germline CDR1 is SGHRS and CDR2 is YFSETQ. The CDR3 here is CASSLEGGLRNTEAFF. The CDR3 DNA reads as TGCGCCAGCAGCTTGGAAGGGGGCCTGAGGAACACTGAAGCTTTCTTT.

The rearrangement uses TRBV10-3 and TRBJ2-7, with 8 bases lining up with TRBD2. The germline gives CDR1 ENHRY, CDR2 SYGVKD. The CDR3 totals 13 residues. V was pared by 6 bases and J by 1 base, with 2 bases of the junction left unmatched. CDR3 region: CAIRLAESYEQYF. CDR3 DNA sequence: TGTGCCATCAGACTAGCGGAATCCTACGAGCAGTACTTC.